The rows below give T cell receptor beta chains drawn from one sample of a study of T-cell reconstitution after alpha-beta-depleted transplantation in children. TCRdb reprocessed the PCR reads via MiXCR and lists one record per CDR3 protein. Here the sample spans approximately 250,000 distinct CDR3 sequences, 9.7% being singletons. Sequences were derived from PBMCs from the stem cell graft donor, sampled from the stem cell graft. Receptors originate from a human donor who donated a stem cell graft to a child with SCID. Both conserved end residues are part of each CDR3. The order of the fields is D gene, clone size, J gene, V gene, CDR3 DNA, CDR3 protein. D genes are given only for firm matches. Some rows have no size entry. The others give once, few or many, or a class for an expanded clone.

>NA|many|TRBJ2-7|TRBV4-3
TGCGCCAGCAGCCAAGTCCCCCCACCTTCCTACGAGCAGTACTTC
CASSQVPPPSYEQYF
>NA|many|TRBJ2-1|TRBV15
TGTGCCACCAGCAGAGATGGGAACAATGAGCAGTTCTTC
CATSRDGNNEQFF
>TRBD2|many|TRBJ2-3|TRBV12-3/TRBV12-4
TGTGCCAGCAGTTTTTGGCTAGCGGGGGGAACAGATACGCAGTATTTT
CASSFWLAGGTDTQYF
>TRBD1|many|TRBJ1-1|TRBV5-1
TGCGCCAGCAGCTTGGGGAACCCGGGACAGGAAGCTTTCTTT
CASSLGNPGQEAFF
>TRBD1|NA|TRBJ2-7|TRBV15
TGTGCCACGAGAGGGACAGGGGCCTACGAGCAGTACTTC
CATRGTGAYEQYF
>TRBD2|many|TRBJ2-3|TRBV5-1
TGCGCCAGCAGCTCCGGGACTAGCGTCACAGATACGCAGTATTTT
CASSSGTSVTDTQYF
>NA|many|TRBJ2-1|TRBV12-3/TRBV12-4
TGTGCCAGCAGACGCGGGTACAATGAGCAGTTCTTC
CASRRGYNEQFF
>TRBD2|many|TRBJ2-3|TRBV27
TGTGCCAGCAGGGGACTAGTTACGCTCGGGCCAGATACGCAGTATTTT
CASRGLVTLGPDTQYF
>NA|many|TRBJ2-2|TRBV7-3
TGTGCCAGCAGCTTATTGGGGAGTACCACTCCCGGGGAGCTGTTTTTT
CASSLLGSTTPGELFF
>NA|NA|TRBJ1-5|TRBV20-1
TGCAGTGCTAGCTCCAGGGGAAGCGATCAGCCCCAGCATTTT
CSASSRGSDQPQHF
>NA|few|TRBJ1-3|TRBV5-1
TGCGCCAGCAGCGGCGACACCTCTGGAAACACCATATATTTT
CASSGDTSGNTIYF
>NA|many|TRBJ1-1|TRBV20-1
TGCAGTGCTAGAGATCGGGAGCCCCCGGAGGCTTTCTTT
CSARDREPPEAFF
>NA|many|TRBJ1-1|TRBV5-1
TGCGCCAGCAGAGGAAGGGGAACGGGGACTTCGAACACTGAAGCTTTCTTT
CASRGRGTGTSNTEAFF
>NA|many|TRBJ1-1|TRBV12-3/TRBV12-4
TGTGCCAGCAGTCCTGACAGGACTAAAGCTTTCTTT
CASSPDRTKAFF
>NA|many|TRBJ2-1|TRBV5-1
TGCGCCAGCAGCTCCCCGAGGGGGGAGAACTACAATGAGCAGTTCTTC
CASSSPRGENYNEQFF
>NA|many|TRBJ2-3|TRBV27
TGTGCCAGCAGCCACCTCTCCACAGATACGCAGTATTTT
CASSHLSTDTQYF
>NA|many|TRBJ1-2|TRBV24-1
TGTGCCACCAGTCCTGGCGGGAACTATGGCTACACCTTC
CATSPGGNYGYTF
>NA|many|TRBJ1-1|TRBV6-5
TGTGCCAGCAGTTCAAGGGGACCTGAAGCTTTCTTT
CASSSRGPEAFF
>NA|many|TRBJ2-3|TRBV20-1
TGCAGTGCGTACCCCCTCGTGCTGAGCCGTAGCACAGATACGCAGTATTTT
CSAYPLVLSRSTDTQYF
>TRBD2|many|TRBJ2-1|TRBV7-2
TGTGCCAGCAGCTCTCACTCGGGGGGATACAATGAGCAGTTCTTC
CASSSHSGGYNEQFF
>NA|many|TRBJ2-5|TRBV20-1
TGCAGTGCGAGCCGCGGCGGTGAGACCCAGTACTTC
CSASRGGETQYF
>TRBD2|many|TRBJ2-2|TRBV20-1
TGCAGTGCTAGAGATCGGGCTAGCGGGGGTTACACCGGGGAGCTGTTTTTT
CSARDRASGGYTGELFF
>NA|many|TRBJ2-2|TRBV7-2
TGTGCCAGCAGCTTTCGGCGGGGCCACACCGGGGAGCTGTTTTTT
CASSFRRGHTGELFF
>NA|many|TRBJ1-5|TRBV5-1
TGCGCCAGCAGCTTGGACCCCTGGGGCAATCAGCCCCAGCATTTT
CASSLDPWGNQPQHF
>NA|NA|TRBJ1-2|TRBV20-1
TGCAGTGCTGGCGAGACGGAACTCTATGGCTACACCTTC
CSAGETELYGYTF
>TRBD2|NA|TRBJ2-1|TRBV20-1
TGCAGTGCTAGACGGCTAGCGGACAATGAGCAGTTCTTC
CSARRLADNEQFF